Here is one TCR beta chain with its context. This clone occurred once. Its antigen is still unknown. Per-nucleotide qualities are absent, and no much larger clonotype sits a single base away. This record comes from a study of control samples from healthy donors and cancer patients (TCRdb year 2020). Inclusive of the bounding cysteine and phenylalanine, the CDR3 is 15 residues long. Kept here is only the CDR3 DNA, which spans 45 bases and is read in frame from base 1. The germline V gene gives CDR1 as SGHDT and CDR2 as YYEEEE. V is trimmed back by 4 bases and J by 6 bases, and the junction contains 8 bases that no gene match accounts for. The protocol used for the library was the immunoSEQ multiplex PCR assay. TCRdb re-hosts the immuneACCESS table, in-frame sequences only. Its copies lack some clones; in the studies checked, an unresolved V gene accounts for under half of them, and the cause for the rest is not known. The table for this sample lists 170,000 or so clones; about 91% of them were counted only once. Jointly, the top ten make up around 2.2% of the sample.

The sample comprised blood. The clonotype comes from a middle-aged woman in good health. This chain joins TRBV5-6 to TRBJ2-3; 10 central bases correspond to TRBD2. In nucleotide form, the sequence is TGTGCCAGCAGCCGAATGGGACTAGCGCCCGATACGCAGTATTTT. Its translation reads: CASSRMGLAPDTQYF.